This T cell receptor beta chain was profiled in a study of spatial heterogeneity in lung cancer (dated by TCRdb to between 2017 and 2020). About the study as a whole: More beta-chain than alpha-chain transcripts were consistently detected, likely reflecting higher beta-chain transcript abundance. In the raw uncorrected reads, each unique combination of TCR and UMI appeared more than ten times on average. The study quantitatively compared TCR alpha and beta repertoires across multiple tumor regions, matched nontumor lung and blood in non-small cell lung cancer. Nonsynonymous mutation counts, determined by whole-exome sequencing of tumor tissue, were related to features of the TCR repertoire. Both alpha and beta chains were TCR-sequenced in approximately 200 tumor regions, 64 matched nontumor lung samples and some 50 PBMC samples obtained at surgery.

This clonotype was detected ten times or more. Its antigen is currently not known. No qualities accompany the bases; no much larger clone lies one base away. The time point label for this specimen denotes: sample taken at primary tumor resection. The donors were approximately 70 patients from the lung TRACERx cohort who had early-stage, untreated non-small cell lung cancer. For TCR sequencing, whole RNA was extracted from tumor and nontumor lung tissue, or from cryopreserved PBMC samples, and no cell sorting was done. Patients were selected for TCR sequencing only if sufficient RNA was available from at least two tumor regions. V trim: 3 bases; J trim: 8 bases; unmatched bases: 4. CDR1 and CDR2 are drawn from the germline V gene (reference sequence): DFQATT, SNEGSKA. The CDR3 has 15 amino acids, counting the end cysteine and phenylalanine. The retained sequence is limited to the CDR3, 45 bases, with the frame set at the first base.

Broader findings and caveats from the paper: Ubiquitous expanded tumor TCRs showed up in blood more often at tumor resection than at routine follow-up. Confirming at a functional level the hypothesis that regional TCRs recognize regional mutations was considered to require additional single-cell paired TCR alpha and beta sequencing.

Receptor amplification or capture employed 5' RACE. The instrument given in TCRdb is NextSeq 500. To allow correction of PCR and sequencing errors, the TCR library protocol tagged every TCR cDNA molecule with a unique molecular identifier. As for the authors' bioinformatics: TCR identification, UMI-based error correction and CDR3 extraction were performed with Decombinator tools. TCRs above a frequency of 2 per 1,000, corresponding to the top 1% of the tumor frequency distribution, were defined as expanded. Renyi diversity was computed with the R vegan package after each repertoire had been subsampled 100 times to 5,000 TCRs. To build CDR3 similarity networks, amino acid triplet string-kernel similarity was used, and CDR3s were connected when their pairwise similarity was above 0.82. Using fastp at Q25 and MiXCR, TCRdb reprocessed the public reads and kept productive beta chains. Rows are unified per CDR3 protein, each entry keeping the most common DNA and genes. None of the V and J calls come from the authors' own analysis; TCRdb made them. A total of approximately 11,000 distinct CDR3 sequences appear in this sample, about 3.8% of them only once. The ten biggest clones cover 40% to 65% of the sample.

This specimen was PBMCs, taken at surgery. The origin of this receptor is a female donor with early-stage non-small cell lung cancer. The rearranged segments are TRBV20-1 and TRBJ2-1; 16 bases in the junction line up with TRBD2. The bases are TGCAGTGCTAGCGGGACTAGCGGGGGGGCCGATGAGCAGTTCTTC. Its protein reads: CSASGTSGGADEQFF.